The 29 T cell receptor beta chains listed next were all sequenced from one sample in a study of low-dose radiotherapy and immunotherapy resistance in tumors. Gene-specific TRAV and TRBV primers were used for first-strand cDNA, covering alpha and beta chains. A constant-region primer paired with the V-primer adapter amplified TCRs over approximately 18 PCR cycles. One entry per CDR3 protein, called by TCRdb with MiXCR from the reads. The sample lists approximately 11,000 distinct CDR3 sequences; roughly 60% were seen once. These receptors originate from a human donor with advanced metastatic prostate, ovarian, gallbladder or colorectal cancer (not recorded which). This table probably holds off-target reads from a library built for another chain.

This clonotype was seen more than once but under ten times. The chain couples TRBV6-6 to TRBJ2-7; no clear D. The CDR3 has 12 amino acids. Looked up from germline, CDR1 is MNHNY and CDR2 is SVGAGI (reference sequence). Trimming took 7 bases from V and 4 from J, leaving 11 bases between them. The CDR3: CASTPSGYEQYF. The CDR3 nucleotides read TGTGCCAGCACCCCTTCCGGATACGAGCAGTACTTC.

The CDR3 spells CASSLPAVLSTDTQYF. CDR3 DNA sequence: TGTGCCAGCAGTTTACCAGCGGTTCTTAGCACAGATACGCAGTATTTT. This rearrangement joins TRBV12-3 or TRBV12-4 to TRBJ2-3, with D maybe TRBD2 (5 bases). The CDR3 extends over 16 amino acids. Trimming cost V 2 bases and J 0 bases, with 12 bases left between them.

This clonotype came up a few times. This chain links TRBV6-2 or TRBV6-3 with TRBJ2-1; 13 bases align to TRBD2. This CDR3 contains 17 residues. Trimming took 5 bases from V and 3 from J; bases not matched to a gene: 7. The germline V gene has CDR1 MNHEY and CDR2 SVGEGT. The CDR3 spells CASSARGLAGVYNEQFF. For the CDR3, the DNA is TGTGCCAGCAGTGCCCGTGGACTAGCGGGAGTCTACAATGAGCAGTTCTTC.

This chain uses TRBV6-5 with TRBJ1-4; weak D call: TRBD1 (5 bases). The V end lost 2 bases, the J end lost 8 bases, and 6 bases lay between the germline ends. The germline CDR1 and CDR2 sequences are MNHEY and SVGAGI. CDR3 length: 12 residues. The CDR3 sequence is CASSYEGEKLFF. CDR3 DNA sequence: TGTGCCAGCAGTTACGAGGGGGAAAAACTGTTTTTT.

This chain links TRBV18 with TRBJ2-1; possibly TRBD2 for D (6 bases). The CDR3 is made up of 13 amino acids. With 3 bases removed from V and 9 bases from J, the gap between germline ends came to 12 bases. Germline assignment: CDR1 KGHSH and CDR2 LQKENI. The DNA of the CDR3 is TGTGCCAGCTCACCGGGGGGACCACCTGAGCAGTTCTTC. As protein: CASSPGGPPEQFF.

The chain carries TRBV6-6 and TRBJ2-7; 12 bases map to TRBD2. This CDR3 is built from 19 residues. The germline CDR1 and CDR2 sequences are MNHNY and SVGAGI (reference sequence). Trimming cost V 5 bases and J 1 base; bases outside gene matches: 15. CDR3 region: CASSAGTSGPLGGSYEQYF. The CDR3 DNA reads TGTGCCAGCAGTGCAGGGACTAGCGGGCCCCTTGGGGGGTCCTACGAGCAGTACTTC.

This clonotype has just one count. The chain recombines TRBV12-5 with TRBJ2-2; 9 bases line up with TRBD1. CDR3 length: 16 residues. Germline CDR1 LGHNT, CDR2 FRNRAP. Unmatched junction bases numbered 10, after V lost 7 bases and J lost 4 bases. CDR3 sequence reads: CASAQLQGAFTGELFF. The CDR3 DNA reads TGTGCTAGTGCCCAATTACAGGGGGCTTTCACCGGGGAGCTGTTTTTT.

This rearrangement joins TRBV6-2 or TRBV6-3 to TRBJ2-1; the match to TRBD2 covers 10 bases. The germline V gene encodes CDR1 MNHEY and CDR2 SVGEGT. The CDR3 length is 14 residues. J was trimmed by 6 bases and V by 4 bases; bases with no gene match: 3. CDR3 amino acids: CASSLAGGLNEQFF. CDR3 DNA sequence: TGTGCCAGCAGTTTAGCGGGGGGTCTCAATGAGCAGTTCTTC.

The sample holds one count of this clonotype. The chain uses TRBV29-1 and TRBJ1-2; the D gene is possibly TRBD1 (5 bases). The CDR3 is made up of 12 amino acids. The germline gives CDR1 SQVTM, CDR2 ANQGSEA. The DNA of the CDR3 is TGCAGGGGGGGAAACCTTGACTATGGCTACACCTTC. Translating it yields CRGGNLDYGYTF.

This clonotype appeared once. This chain uses TRBV5-1 with TRBJ1-2; D may be TRBD1 (5 bases). Germline V gene lookup returns CDR1 SGHRS and CDR2 YFSETQ. V was cut by 0 bases and J by 6 bases, with 12 bases left in between. This CDR3 comprises 14 residues. The CDR3 loop reads CASSLEGVTNGYTF. In DNA form, the CDR3 reads TGCGCCAGCAGCTTGGAAGGGGTTACTAATGGCTACACCTTC.

The chain carries TRBV24-1 and TRBJ2-7, with TRBD1 matching over 10 bases. V lost 3 bases to trimming and J lost 2 bases; unmatched junction nucleotides: 6. The CDR3 length is 16 residues. CDR1 and CDR2 from the germline V gene are KGHDR and SFDVKD. In DNA form, the CDR3 reads TGTGCCACCAGTGATAAGACCGGGACAGGGGCCTACGAGCAGTACTTC. Translation gives CATSDKTGTGAYEQYF.

V usage is TRBV5-4 and J usage is TRBJ2-2, with 13 bases matching TRBD2. J was trimmed by 2 bases and V by 4 bases; bases with no gene match: 2. The CDR3 covers 16 residues. CDR1 is SGHNT, CDR2 YYREEE, per germline (reference sequence). The CDR3 is CASSAGLAGNTGELFF. DNA for the CDR3: TGTGCCAGCAGCGCGGGACTAGCGGGAAACACCGGGGAGCTGTTTTTT.

This rearrangement joins TRBV12-3 or TRBV12-4 to TRBJ2-1; 8 nucleotides align to TRBD2. The CDR3 is made up of 19 amino acids. V dropped 4 bases and J dropped 0; count of bases not matched to a gene: 14. CDR3 residues: CASSSNPRFGGGSYNEQFF. The CDR3 nucleotides are TGTGCCAGCAGTTCGAACCCCCGGTTCGGGGGGGGCTCCTACAATGAGCAGTTCTTC.

This clonotype has just a few counts. The V and J genes are TRBV7-8 and TRBJ2-2; 8 bases match TRBD1. This CDR3 comprises 15 residues. Germline V gene data show CDR1 as SGHVS and CDR2 as FQNEAQ. V lost 7 bases to trimming and J lost 0 bases; unmatched junction nucleotides: 4. CDR3: CASIAGGANTGELFF. The CDR3 DNA reads as TGTGCCAGCATTGCAGGGGGCGCGAACACCGGGGAGCTGTTTTTT.

This chain uses TRBV6-2 or TRBV6-3 with TRBJ2-5; 7 positions match TRBD1. Per the germline V gene, CDR1 is MNHEY and CDR2 is SVGEGT. V lost 4 bases and J lost 2; bases outside the gene matches: 16. The CDR3 sequence is 18 residues long. Here the CDR3 DNA reads TGTGCCAGCAGTTCGGGACCCCGGGACAGTGGTCCGCAAGAGACCCAGTACTTC. As protein: CASSSGPRDSGPQETQYF.

This clonotype was recorded only once. The chain employs TRBV18 and TRBJ2-1, with D maybe TRBD2 (6 bases). Trimming removed 0 bases from V and 2 bases from J, with 23 bases in between. From germline, CDR1 is KGHSH and CDR2 LQKENI. This CDR3 region has 20 residues. CDR3 nucleotide sequence: TGTGCCAGCTCACCACCTTTAGCGGCCAGAAATAAAAGGACCTACAATGAGCAGTTCTTC. It is translated as CASSPPLAARNKRTYNEQFF.

V usage is TRBV11-2 and J usage is TRBJ1-4; 8 bases match TRBD1. J lost 8 bases, V lost 5 bases, and 10 bases had no gene match. From germline, CDR1 is SGHAT and CDR2 FQNNGV. The CDR3 extends over 15 amino acids. The chain's CDR3 is CASSPYRGRTEKLFF. Here the CDR3 DNA reads TGTGCCAGCAGCCCATACAGGGGGAGAACGGAAAAACTGTTTTTT.

V is TRBV28 and J is TRBJ2-7, with 9 bases lining up with TRBD1. The CDR3 is made up of 15 amino acids. The germline CDR1 and CDR2 sequences are MDHEN and SYDVKM. With 7 bases clipped from V and 3 bases from J, the junction kept 10 bases outside the gene matches. DNA of the CDR3: TGTGCCAGCATTCCCCCGGGACAGGGAAGCTACGAGCAGTACTTC. It codes for CASIPPGQGSYEQYF.

V is TRBV5-1 and J is TRBJ1-5; D is perhaps TRBD1 (5 bases). The ends were cut back, 3 bases at V and 5 bases at J, with 15 bases in the middle. Germline V gives CDR1 SGHRS, CDR2 YFSETQ. This CDR3 contains 15 residues. DNA for the CDR3: TGCGCCAGCAGCTATGGGAGCTCGGGGGATCAGCCCCAGCATTTT. Translated: CASSYGSSGDQPQHF.

The J gene is TRBJ2-5, the V gene TRBV5-1; no clear D gene. CDR3 length: 13 amino acids. The germline CDR1 and CDR2 sequences are SGHRS and YFSETQ. V lost 2 bases and J lost 2, with 7 bases in between. Here the CDR3 reads CASSFWVQETQYF. Written as DNA, the CDR3 is TGCGCCAGCAGCTTTTGGGTTCAAGAGACCCAGTACTTC.

The chain joins TRBV28 to TRBJ2-7; TRBD1 is a possible D gene (6 bases). Germline V gene lookup returns CDR1 MDHEN and CDR2 SYDVKM. V shed 6 bases and J shed 1 base, with 10 bases lying between them. The CDR3 spans 13 residues. The DNA of the CDR3 is TGTGCCAGCAGGCTACAGGGTTCCTACGAGCAGTACTTC. Translation: CASRLQGSYEQYF.

V usage is TRBV5-6 and J usage is TRBJ1-1, with D tentatively TRBD1 (5 bases). CDR1 SGHDT and CDR2 YYEEEE come from the germline V gene. V was cut by 4 bases and J by 1 base, with 11 bases left in between. The CDR3 is made up of 14 amino acids. CDR3 sequence (DNA): TGTGCCAGCAGCCCAAGGACAAGGAACACTGAAGCTTTCTTT. It codes for CASSPRTRNTEAFF.

The rearrangement links TRBV5-1 to TRBJ2-7, with D perhaps TRBD1 (5 bases). The CDR3 length is 13 residues. The V end lost 4 bases, the J end lost 3 bases, and 11 bases lay between the germline ends. Germline V gene sequence: CDR1 SGHRS, CDR2 YFSETQ. CDR3: CASSVDSVYEQYF. The CDR3 DNA reads TGCGCCAGCAGCGTAGACAGCGTCTACGAGCAGTACTTC.

V is TRBV12-3 or TRBV12-4 and J is TRBJ2-1; either TRBD1 or TRBD2 may supply D (5 bases each). V dropped 2 bases and J dropped 10 bases, with 6 bases sitting between them. The CDR3 loop spans 11 amino acids. CDR3 residues: CASSLWGEQFF. The CDR3 DNA sequence: TGTGCCAGCAGTTTATGGGGGGAGCAGTTCTTC.

CDR3 region: CASSLKLELSYNEQFF. CDR3 bases: TGCGCCAGCAGCTTAAAACTGGAACTCTCCTACAATGAGCAGTTCTTC. The rearrangement uses TRBV5-1 and TRBJ2-1; D is unclear. CDR1 and CDR2 (germline): SGHRS, YFSETQ. The CDR3 length is 16 residues. The germline V and J ends were trimmed by 2 bases and 0 bases, with 12 bases remaining between them.

This clonotype has a single count. The rearrangement joins TRBV5-6 to TRBJ2-3, with unresolved D. The CDR3 sequence is 12 residues long. Deletions cut 0 bases from V and 5 bases from J, with 4 bases between. CDR1 is SGHDT and CDR2 is YYEEEE in the germline V gene. This CDR3 reads CASSLVVDTQYF. DNA of the CDR3: TGTGCCAGCAGCTTGGTGGTAGATACGCAGTATTTT.

This clonotype was observed a handful of times. The chain is built from TRBV5-5 and TRBJ1-5; 12 positions match TRBD1. CDR1 is SGHKS, CDR2 YYEKEE, per germline (reference sequence). V shed 2 bases, J shed 6 bases, and the junction held 6 bases outside the gene matches. The CDR3 extends over 16 amino acids. CDR3 DNA sequence: TGTGCCAGCAGCTTTGGCGGGACAGGGGGCTCTCAGCCCCAGCATTTT. It codes for CASSFGGTGGSQPQHF. Combining the CDR3 with reference TRBV5-5 and TRBJ1-5 gives the whole variable domain DAGVTQSPTHLIKTRGQQVTLRCSPISGHKSVSWYQQVLGQGPQFIFQYYEKEERGRGNFPDRFSARQFPNYSSELNVNALLLGDSALYLCASSFGGTGGSQPQHFGDGTRLSIL.

This chain uses TRBV6-6 with TRBJ2-7; D remains unclear. CDR3 length: 14 residues. Germline V gives CDR1 MNHNY, CDR2 SVGAGI (reference sequence). Trimming removed 2 bases from V and 7 bases from J, with 15 bases in between. DNA for the CDR3: TGTGCCAGCAGTTACAGAGACACCCCGTTAGAGCAGTACTTC. Translating it yields CASSYRDTPLEQYF.

The rearrangement joins TRBV6-1 to TRBJ2-1, with a possible D match to TRBD2 (5 bases). Trimming pared 3 bases from V and 0 bases from J, leaving 12 bases between. The CDR3 covers 16 residues. The germline V gene encodes CDR1 MNHNS and CDR2 SASEGT. Written as DNA, the CDR3 is TGTGCCAGCAGTGATTCCCTGGGGAGCTCCTACAATGAGCAGTTCTTC. Translation: CASSDSLGSSYNEQFF.